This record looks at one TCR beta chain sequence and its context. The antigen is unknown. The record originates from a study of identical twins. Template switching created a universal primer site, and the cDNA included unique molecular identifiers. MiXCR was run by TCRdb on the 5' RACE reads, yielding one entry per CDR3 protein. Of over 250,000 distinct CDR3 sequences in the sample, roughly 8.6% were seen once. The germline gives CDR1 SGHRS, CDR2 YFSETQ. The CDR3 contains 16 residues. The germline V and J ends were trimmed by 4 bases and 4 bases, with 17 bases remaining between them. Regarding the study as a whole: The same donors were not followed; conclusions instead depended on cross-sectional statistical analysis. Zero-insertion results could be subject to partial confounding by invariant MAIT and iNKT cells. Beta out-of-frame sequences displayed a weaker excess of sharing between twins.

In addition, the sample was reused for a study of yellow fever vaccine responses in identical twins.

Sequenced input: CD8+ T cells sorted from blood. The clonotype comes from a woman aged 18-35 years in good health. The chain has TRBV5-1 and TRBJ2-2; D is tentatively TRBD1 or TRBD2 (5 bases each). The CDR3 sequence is CASSTKVSRGTGELFF. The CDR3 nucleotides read TGCGCCAGCAGCACCAAGGTTTCGAGGGGCACCGGGGAGCTGTTTTTT.